These 10 T cell receptor beta chains originate from one sample sequenced in a study of cytomegalovirus exposure and HLA in healthy donors. Use of 60 Vbeta and 13 Jbeta primers characterized the PCR. This table comes from immunoSEQ multiplex PCR, and its TCRdb copy is limited to in-frame clones, with some not included. The data show 150,000 to 200,000 clones, more than 60% seen once. Sequenced input: PBMCs. The receptors shown here come from a male donor in good health and CMV-seronegative.

This chain joins TRBV5-1 and TRBJ1-1; 9 nucleotides agree with TRBD1. The CDR3 sequence is 15 residues long. Germline V gives CDR1 SGHRS, CDR2 YFSETQ. J lost 4 bases, V lost 4 bases, and 8 bases had no gene match. The CDR3 here is CASSAGQGAGTEAFF. The CDR3 DNA is TGCGCCAGCAGCGCGGGACAGGGCGCTGGCACTGAAGCTTTCTTT.

The V gene is TRBV5-1, the J gene TRBJ2-5, with D possibly being TRBD2 (5 bases). The CDR3 extends over 14 amino acids. In germline, CDR1 is SGHRS, CDR2 YFSETQ. V lost 3 bases and J lost 5, with 14 bases in between. CDR3 in amino acids: CASSSSYSVETQYF. CDR3 nucleotides: TGCGCCAGCAGCTCTTCCTATAGCGTCGAGACCCAGTACTTC. Combining the CDR3 with reference TRBV5-1 and TRBJ2-5 gives the whole variable domain KAGVTQTPRYLIKTRGQQVTLSCSPISGHRSVSWYQQTPGQGLQFLFEYFSETQRNKGNFPGRFSGRQFSNSRSEMNVSTLELGDSALYLCASSSSYSVETQYFGPGTRLLVL.

As to this clone: The sample contains more than one DNA sequence encoding this CDR3. The rearrangement uses TRBV4-1 and TRBJ2-3; no definite D call. The V and J ends lost 1 base and 4 bases respectively, with 3 bases between them. Germline V gene sequence: CDR1 MGHRA, CDR2 YSYEKL. The CDR3 spans 12 residues. CDR3 nucleotide sequence: TGCGCCAGCAGCCAAGGCGCAGATACGCAGTATTTT. Translation: CASSQGADTQYF.

V usage is TRBV5-6 and J usage is TRBJ1-6; TRBD1 matches 10 bases. The CDR3 consists of 16 residues. Germline CDR1 reads SGHDT; CDR2 reads YYEEEE. The ends lost 3 bases at V and 3 bases at J; junction bases unmatched: 3. CDR3 DNA: TGTGCCAGCAGCTCGGGACAGGGGCGCTATAATTCACCCCTCCACTTT. This gives the protein CASSSGQGRYNSPLHF.

The CDR3 reads CASSEKGGGPGTQYF. The CDR3 DNA reads TGTGCCAGCAGTGAAAAGGGCGGGGGACCGGGGACCCAGTACTTC. The V and J genes are TRBV6-1 and TRBJ2-5, with TRBD2 matching 7 bases. CDR1 and CDR2 from the germline V gene are MNHNS and SASEGT. V lost 2 bases to trimming and J lost 7 bases; unmatched junction nucleotides: 10. The CDR3 contains 15 residues.

The V call is TRBV7-6, the J call TRBJ1-1; D is uncertain. V lost 7 bases, J lost 6 bases, and 18 bases lay in between. Germline V gene sequence: CDR1 SGHVS, CDR2 FNYEAQ. The CDR3 runs 14 residues. The CDR3 DNA sequence: TGTGCCAGCACCCTCGGACTGGAATTTTCTGAAGCTTTCTTT. Translated: CASTLGLEFSEAFF. The entire variable domain, with the rest obtained from reference TRBV7-6 and TRBJ1-1, is as follows: GAGVSQSPRYKVTKRGQDVALRCDPISGHVSLYWYRQALGQGPEFLTYFNYEAQQDKSGLPNDRFSAERPEGSISTLTIQRTEQRDSAMYRCASTLGLEFSEAFFGQGTRLTVV.

This sequence joins TRBV13 and TRBJ1-1; unclear D gene. The germline gives CDR1 PRHDT, CDR2 FYEKMQ (reference sequence). This CDR3 spans 15 amino acids. V was pared by 5 bases and J by 2 bases, with 15 bases between. The CDR3 here is CASSHSPGGNTEAFF. CDR3 coding DNA: TGTGCCAGCAGCCATAGCCCGGGTGGAAACACTGAAGCTTTCTTT. The full variable domain, rest sourced from reference TRBV13 and TRBJ1-1, is AAGVIQSPRHLIKEKRETATLKCYPIPRHDTVYWYQQGPGQDPQFLISFYEKMQSDKGSIPDRFSAQQFSDYHSELNMSSLELGDSALYFCASSHSPGGNTEAFFGQGTRLTVV.

The count of this clone is one. The J gene is TRBJ2-2, the V gene TRBV27, with 9 bases fitting TRBD1. The CDR3 runs to 15 residues. V gave up 5 bases and J gave up 2 bases; unmatched junction bases: 3. Germline loops: CDR1 MNHEY, CDR2 SMNVEV (reference sequence). The DNA of the CDR3 is TGTGCCAGCAGTCGGACAGGGGTCAACACCGGGGAGCTGTTTTTT. As protein: CASSRTGVNTGELFF.

Comment on this clone: The same CDR3 arises from other DNA sequences in this sample as well. This chain joins TRBV2 and TRBJ1-5; 8 bases line up with TRBD1. Germline V gene lookup returns CDR1 SNHLY and CDR2 FYNNEI. The CDR3 spans 15 residues. J was trimmed by 2 bases and V by 4 bases; bases with no gene match: 4. The CDR3 loop is CASSAGGVGNQPQHF. The CDR3 coding sequence is TGTGCCAGCAGTGCAGGGGGCGTTGGCAATCAGCCCCAGCATTTT.

Notes on this clone: This same CDR3 is encoded by further DNA sequences in the sample. The J gene is TRBJ2-7, the V gene TRBV4-1; no clear D. The CDR3 loop spans 12 amino acids. Germline V gene sequence: CDR1 MGHRA, CDR2 YSYEKL. The V gene lost 0 bases and the J gene lost 4 bases, with 4 bases spanning the gap. CDR3 coding DNA: TGCGCCAGCAGCCAAGACGAGTACGAGCAGTACTTC. The encoded protein is CASSQDEYEQYF.